Shown below are 31 T cell receptor beta chains from a single sample sequenced in a study of cytomegalovirus exposure and HLA in healthy donors. Use of 60 Vbeta and 13 Jbeta primers characterized the PCR. Generated by immunoSEQ multiplex PCR, the TCRdb table keeps only in-frame clones and is missing some. The sample includes approximately 150,000 clones, about 75% of them seen just once. Source material: PBMCs. Source of these receptors: a man in his sixties in good health and CMV-seronegative.

The chain is built from TRBV10-3 and TRBJ1-1; 7 bases map to TRBD1. Germline assignment: CDR1 ENHRY and CDR2 SYGVKD. V shed 10 bases, J shed 0 bases, and the junction held 5 bases outside the gene matches. The CDR3 runs to 13 residues. The CDR3 DNA reads as TGTGCCACCTACAGGGGACTGAACACTGAAGCTTTCTTT. It specifies CATYRGLNTEAFF.

This chain uses TRBV5-1 with TRBJ2-5; 10 bases match TRBD1. Germline CDR1 SGHRS, CDR2 YFSETQ. With 3 bases clipped from V and 3 bases from J, the junction kept 8 bases outside the gene matches. CDR3 length: 16 residues. The CDR3: CASSSGTGVFKETQYF. The DNA of the CDR3 is TGCGCCAGCAGCTCGGGGACAGGGGTATTCAAAGAGACCCAGTACTTC.

The CDR3 DNA is TGTGCCAGCAGTGACGGTTCGGGGGGGGCGGAAATGTATGGCTACACCTTC. Protein product: CASSDGSGGAEMYGYTF. This chain connects TRBV6-1 to TRBJ1-2, with D possibly TRBD1 on 6 matching bases. Per the germline V gene, CDR1 is MNHNS and CDR2 is SASEGT. This CDR3 region has 17 residues. The germline V and J ends were trimmed by 3 bases and 5 bases, with 22 bases remaining between them.

The chain couples TRBV5-1 to TRBJ2-7; possibly TRBD1 for D (6 bases). The CDR3 is made up of 14 amino acids. V was shortened by 0 bases and J by 3 bases, with 10 bases between the two germline ends. The germline V gene has CDR1 SGHRS and CDR2 YFSETQ. The CDR3 reads CASSLGTAIYEQYF. The DNA for the CDR3 is TGCGCCAGCAGCTTGGGGACAGCCATCTACGAGCAGTACTTC.

This rearrangement joins TRBV30 to TRBJ1-5; the match to TRBD1 covers 7 bases. The V gene's germline CDR1 is GTSNPN and CDR2 SVGIG (reference sequence). The J segment lost 4 bases and the V segment lost 0 bases, leaving 6 bases of the junction unmatched. This CDR3 spans 15 amino acids. The CDR3 region is CAWSVATGRNQPQHF. DNA of the CDR3: TGTGCCTGGAGTGTAGCGACAGGGCGAAATCAGCCCCAGCATTTT.

This chain joins TRBV4-1 and TRBJ1-2, with D possibly matching TRBD1 (5 bases). With 0 bases removed from V and 2 bases from J, the gap between germline ends came to 7 bases. Germline CDR1 reads MGHRA; CDR2 reads YSYEKL. There are 14 residues in the CDR3. The CDR3 loop is CASSQDQGNYGYTF. CDR3 DNA: TGCGCCAGCAGCCAAGACCAGGGAAACTATGGCTACACCTTC.

J is TRBJ2-3 and V is TRBV7-9, with D maybe TRBD2 (5 bases). Trimming pared 3 bases from V and 0 bases from J, leaving 7 bases between. The germline gives CDR1 SEHNR, CDR2 FQNEAQ (reference sequence). The CDR3 contains 14 residues. Here the CDR3 reads CASSFERSTDTQYF. The CDR3 DNA sequence: TGTGCCAGCAGCTTTGAGCGGAGCACAGATACGCAGTATTTT.

This chain joins TRBV27 and TRBJ1-1; D ambiguous. Germline V gives CDR1 MNHEY, CDR2 SMNVEV (reference sequence). CDR3 length: 13 amino acids. Trimming took off 4 bases at V and 2 bases at J, with 8 bases between the two ends. The CDR3 protein is CASSSYPNTEAFF. CDR3 coding DNA: TGTGCCAGCAGTTCGTATCCTAACACTGAAGCTTTCTTT.

This clone appeared once. CDR3 in DNA: TGTGCCAGCAGCCTCCGGGACTCCCTTTACGAGCAGTACTTC. It translates to CASSLRDSLYEQYF. V is TRBV5-4 and J is TRBJ2-7; perhaps TRBD2 as D (6 bases). Looked up from germline, CDR1 is SGHNT and CDR2 is YYREEE (reference sequence). The ends were cut back, 4 bases at V and 4 bases at J, with 15 bases in the middle. This CDR3 is built from 14 residues.

The V call is TRBV5-8, the J call TRBJ2-7; 10 bases match TRBD1. Germline V gene data show CDR1 as SGHTS and CDR2 as YDEGEE. The CDR3 sequence is 15 residues long. V was clipped by 0 bases and J by 6 bases; unmatched bases: 6. This CDR3 reads CASSLAGTGASEQYF. For the CDR3, the DNA is TGTGCCAGCAGCTTGGCCGGGACAGGGGCCTCCGAGCAGTACTTC.

V and J are TRBV5-1 and TRBJ2-1; 16 nucleotides match TRBD2. The CDR3 length is 18 residues. V lost 3 bases to trimming and J lost 6 bases; unmatched junction nucleotides: 9. Looked up from germline, CDR1 is SGHRS and CDR2 is YFSETQ. The CDR3 DNA is TGCGCCAGCAGCTGGCTGGGGACTAGCGGGAGGGCCGTCAATGAGCAGTTCTTC. Encoded protein: CASSWLGTSGRAVNEQFF.

In this sample, this clone turned up a few times. V is TRBV6-5 and J is TRBJ2-2; possibly TRBD2 for D (5 bases). The CDR3 sequence is 16 residues long. Germline V gives CDR1 MNHEY, CDR2 SVGAGI. The V end was cut by 2 bases, the J end by 3 bases, with 13 bases between. DNA of the CDR3: TGTGCCAGCAGTTACCAATCCGGACTTTACACCGGGGAGCTGTTTTTT. Encoded protein: CASSYQSGLYTGELFF.

V gene TRBV4-2 combines with J gene TRBJ2-7; TRBD2 agrees at 8 bases. Trimming at V came to 0 bases and at J to 2 bases, leaving 12 bases not matched to a gene. CDR3 length: 18 amino acids. Germline V CDR1 and CDR2: LGHNA, YNFKEQ. The CDR3 DNA reads TGTGCCAGCAGCCAAGATTTAGCTATAGCGGGAATAACCTACGAGCAGTACTTC. As protein: CASSQDLAIAGITYEQYF.

This clone has just a few counts. V usage is TRBV19 and J usage is TRBJ2-2, with unresolved D. The length of the CDR3 is 13 residues. Germline CDR1 LNHDA, CDR2 SQIVND (reference sequence). The germline V and J ends were trimmed by 1 base and 5 bases, with 5 bases remaining between them. The CDR3 is CASSIANTGELFF. The CDR3 DNA reads as TGTGCCAGTAGTATAGCTAATACCGGGGAGCTGTTTTTT.

The rearrangement uses TRBV4-1 and TRBJ2-1; 11 nucleotides line up with TRBD1. This CDR3 has 15 residues. Trimming took 7 bases from V and 3 from J; bases not matched to a gene: 5. From germline, CDR1 is MGHRA and CDR2 YSYEKL. The CDR3 coding sequence is TGCGCCAGCAATCCGGGACAGGGGGTCTACAATGAGCAGTTCTTC. This translates into CASNPGQGVYNEQFF.

V is TRBV6-1 and J is TRBJ2-1; D is unresolved. CDR1 MNHNS and CDR2 SASEGT come from the germline V gene. Trimming left V 1 base short and J 4 bases short, with 11 bases between. This CDR3 has 15 residues. The CDR3 sequence is CASSEGRGFYNEQFF. DNA for the CDR3: TGTGCCAGCAGTGAAGGGCGAGGCTTTTACAATGAGCAGTTCTTC.

The V gene is TRBV14, the J gene TRBJ2-6; TRBD1 is a possible D gene (6 bases). The germline V and J ends were trimmed by 6 bases and 2 bases, with 17 bases remaining between them. The germline V gene encodes CDR1 SGHDN and CDR2 FVKESK. CDR3 length: 17 amino acids. The CDR3 DNA is TGTGCCAGCAGACAGGGCTATCCTGCGCCTGGGGCCAACGTCCTGACTTTC. It codes for CASRQGYPAPGANVLTF.

The V call is TRBV9, the J call TRBJ2-1, with D possibly matching TRBD1 (5 bases). The germline V gene encodes CDR1 SGDLS and CDR2 YYNGEE. V lost 0 bases and J lost 5, with 9 bases in between. The CDR3 is 14 residues long. For the CDR3, the DNA is TGTGCCAGCAGCGTAGCTCAGGGTGACAATGAGCAGTTCTTC. Its translation: CASSVAQGDNEQFF.

V gene TRBV4-1 combines with J gene TRBJ1-6; D remains ambiguous. Germline lookup yields CDR1 MGHRA and CDR2 YSYEKL. CDR3 size: 18 residues. With 0 bases removed from V and 9 bases from J, the gap between germline ends came to 21 bases. DNA of the CDR3: TGCGCCAGCAGCCAAGAGGTTCCATTCGACACCGTGGGTTCACCCCTCCACTTT. Translation: CASSQEVPFDTVGSPLHF.

The CDR3 sequence is CASSYSGLAEGGTQYF. CDR3 bases: TGTGCCAGCAGTTACTCGGGTCTAGCGGAGGGGGGGACGCAGTATTTT. The chain recombines TRBV6-5 with TRBJ2-3, with a possible D match to TRBD2 (7 bases). The CDR3 contains 16 residues. Germline CDR1 is MNHEY and CDR2 is SVGAGI. V was cut by 0 bases and J by 9 bases, with 19 bases left in between.

This chain links TRBV7-2 with TRBJ2-7, with D possibly being TRBD1 (5 bases). The CDR3 runs to 14 residues. Germline-derived CDR1 and CDR2 are SGHTA and FQGNSA. Trimming stripped 0 bases from V and 2 bases from J, with 8 bases between. The CDR3 DNA sequence: TGTGCCAGCAGCTTAGCCAGGGTCACCTACGAGCAGTACTTC. Translation gives CASSLARVTYEQYF.

This clone came up a few times. The rearrangement links TRBV27 to TRBJ2-2, with D possibly matching TRBD2 (6 bases). In germline, CDR1 is MNHEY, CDR2 SMNVEV (reference sequence). Between the trimmed V and J ends, which lost 6 bases and 4 bases, there was a span of 9 bases. The CDR3 length is 13 residues. CDR3: CASSGSATGELFF. The CDR3 DNA reads as TGTGCCAGCAGCGGGAGCGCCACCGGGGAGCTGTTTTTT.

The chain combines TRBV30 with TRBJ2-3; 13 nucleotides agree with TRBD2. The V segment lost 1 base and the J segment 4 bases; nucleotides outside the gene matches: 5. The germline V gene encodes CDR1 GTSNPN and CDR2 SVGIG (reference sequence). The CDR3 length is 16 residues. CDR3 DNA: TGTGCCTGGAGTGGACTAGCGGGAGGATGGCCAGATACGCAGTATTTT. This codes for CAWSGLAGGWPDTQYF.

This clone was observed a single time. V and J are TRBV6-5 and TRBJ1-3; 7 bases align to TRBD1. The CDR3 runs to 14 residues. V lost 6 bases to trimming and J lost 4 bases; unmatched junction nucleotides: 6. Germline assignment: CDR1 MNHEY and CDR2 SVGAGI. In DNA form, the CDR3 reads TGTGCCAGCAGGACTCCGGGACAGGGAAACACCATATATTTT. Translation: CASRTPGQGNTIYF.

The chain carries TRBV28 and TRBJ1-2; tentative D call: TRBD1 (6 bases). Germline CDR1 and CDR2: MDHEN and SYDVKM. V was pared by 7 bases and J by 4 bases, with 13 bases between. This CDR3 is 13 amino acids long. CDR3 region: CASTRTETYGYTF. The CDR3 DNA is TGTGCCAGCACCAGGACAGAGACCTATGGCTACACCTTC.

The chain employs TRBV28 and TRBJ2-7; possible D gene TRBD1, 5 bases. V gave up 6 bases and J gave up 0 bases, with 12 bases separating them. Germline CDR1 and CDR2: MDHEN and SYDVKM. This CDR3 contains 14 residues. The chain's CDR3 is CASSGQWVSYEQYF. CDR3 in DNA: TGTGCCAGCAGCGGACAATGGGTCTCCTACGAGCAGTACTTC.

The V gene is TRBV19, the J gene TRBJ2-3, with 7 bases fitting TRBD1. The germline gives CDR1 LNHDA, CDR2 SQIVND (reference sequence). Trimming took 5 bases from V and 2 from J; bases not matched to a gene: 7. There are 15 residues in the CDR3. CDR3 sequence: CASSPQGSYTDTQYF. In DNA form, the CDR3 reads TGTGCCAGTAGTCCACAGGGGTCTTACACAGATACGCAGTATTTT.

The genes are TRBV5-1 and TRBJ2-5; no clear D gene. With the DNA end fitting TRBJ2-7 better, the J assignment may be wrong. The V gene's germline CDR1 is SGHRS and CDR2 YFSETQ. The length of the CDR3 is 11 residues. The DNA for the CDR3 is TGCGCCAGCAGCTTAGACTACGAGCAGTACTTC. This gives the protein CASSLDYEQYF.

The rearrangement uses TRBV29-1 and TRBJ2-7; TRBD2 matches at 10 bases. This CDR3 is 13 amino acids long. The ends lost 7 bases at V and 1 base at J; junction bases unmatched: 4. Germline-derived CDR1 and CDR2 are SQVTM and ANQGSEA. The CDR3 nucleotides are TGCAGCGGCGGACTAGCGGAGTCCTACGAGCAGTACTTC. Translating gives CSGGLAESYEQYF.

This clone was seen once. The J gene is TRBJ2-7, the V gene TRBV7-3; 7 bases align to TRBD1. J lost 1 base, V lost 0 bases, and 6 bases had no gene match. Germline V gives CDR1 SGHTA, CDR2 FQGTGA. CDR3 size: 16 residues. CDR3 DNA: TGTGCCAGCAGCTTAACGGCCGGGACAGAATCCTACGAGCAGTACTTC. It codes for CASSLTAGTESYEQYF.

This clone was seen a few times. V usage is TRBV18 and J usage is TRBJ2-2, with 7 bases that match TRBD2. The germline V gene encodes CDR1 KGHSH and CDR2 LQKENI. The junction had 4 bases not matched to a gene; V was cut back by 11 bases and J by 1 base. The CDR3 has 13 residues. CDR3 region: CAGGVQNTGELFF. DNA of the CDR3: TGTGCCGGGGGGGTCCAGAACACCGGGGAGCTGTTTTTT. The full variable domain, rest sourced from reference TRBV18 and TRBJ2-2, is NAGVMQNPRHLVRRRGQEARLRCSPMKGHSHVYWYRQLPEEGLKFMVYLQKENIIDESGMPKERFSAEFPKEGPSILRIQQVVRGDSAAYFCAGGVQNTGELFFGEGSRLTVL.